This T cell receptor beta chain was recovered during a study of Graves' ophthalmopathy and Graves' hyperthyroidism. Study summary: Before any treatment was given, at initial diagnosis, peripheral blood was collected. Findings and caveats of the study: Blood was where most expanded thyroid clonotypes above 0.001 frequency also turned up.

Many counts were recorded for this clonotype. The antigen is not known. The length of the CDR3 is 13 residues. The germline V gene encodes CDR1 SGHTA and CDR2 FQGNSA. Trimming pared 1 base from V and 5 bases from J, leaving 8 bases between. Stable hyperthyroid donors showed no ophthalmopathy during 18 months follow-up. Orbital computed tomography and thyroid ultrasound, along with TRAb, serum thyroxine and clinical symptoms, underpinned diagnosis. RNA served as the template for amplifying TCR beta CDR3 regions. HTBI-primed RT-PCR formed the first round, and a multiplex PCR formed the second. TCRdb recomputed calls from the multiplex PCR reads with MiXCR, one row per CDR3 protein. The table lists about 420,000 distinct CDR3 sequences, under 25% of them singletons.

The sequence was obtained from a woman in her late teens or twenties with stable Graves' hyperthyroidism. Sequencing was performed on peripheral blood. The J gene is TRBJ2-5, the V gene TRBV7-2; D is unresolved. This chain's CDR3 is CASSLGALETQYF. As DNA, the CDR3 is TGTGCCAGCAGCTTAGGAGCGCTGGAGACCCAGTACTTC.